This T cell receptor beta chain was profiled in a study of blood T cell repertoires in COVID-19. Overall study: Acute-phase and convalescent COVID-19 samples originated in the United States, Italy and Spain. T cells, B-cell-depleted T cells, or PBMCs supplied cDNA or gDNA.

Per the original methods: The authors estimated nucleated cell counts from reference gene primer amplification. The table came from immunoSEQ multiplex PCR; TCRdb's copy has only in-frame clones and leaves some out. Clone size and the V and J calls come from that table; the DNA yielded D and trimming. Of fewer than 300,000 clones detected, about nine tenths appear once; the ten largest clones hold about 9.8%. The germline gives CDR1 SGHDT, CDR2 YYEEEE. The CDR3 has 15 residues. V trimming: 4 bases; J trimming: 4 bases; junction bases outside the gene matches: 7. The chain joins TRBV5-6 to TRBJ1-2; TRBD1 matches 10 bases. The source is a man in his forties who had recovered from COVID-19. The sequenced material came from peripheral blood. Written as DNA, the CDR3 is TGTGCCAGCAGCCCATCCGGGACAGGGGCCTATGGCTACACCTTC. Translation: CASSPSGTGAYGYTF. The full variable domain, with the rest looked up from reference TRBV5-6 and TRBJ1-2, is DAGVTQSPTHLIKTRGQQVTLRCSPKSGHDTVSWYQQALGQGPQFIFQYYEEEERQRGNFPDRFSGHQFPNYSSELNVNALLLGDSALYLCASSPSGTGAYGYTFGSGTRLTVV.